Following are 3 T cell receptor beta chains from one sample sequenced in a study of T-cell reconstitution after alpha-beta-depleted transplantation in children. Preparation of the TCRbeta library used unique molecular identifiers. One entry per CDR3 protein, called by TCRdb with MiXCR from the PCR reads. The sample comprises under 750,000 distinct CDR3 sequences, roughly 23% of which are singletons, and approximately 14% rests with the top ten. The specimen was PBMCs, mostly from graft donor cells, collected 360 days after TCRalphabeta/CD19-depleted stem cell transplant. These receptors were collected from a boy in the first two years of life who had a stem cell transplant for acute myeloid leukemia, so the T cells may come from the graft donor.

V and J are TRBV6-1 and TRBJ2-7, with 9 bases matching TRBD1. Trimming took 8 bases from V and 1 from J; bases not matched to a gene: 12. This CDR3 spans 16 amino acids. CDR1 and CDR2 from the germline V gene are MNHNS and SASEGT. CDR3 sequence reads: CASQPPADRGSYEQYV. CDR3 DNA: TGTGCCAGCCAGCCCCCAGCGGACAGGGGTTCCTACGAGCAGTACGTC.

The chain combines TRBV11-2 with TRBJ2-1; unclear D gene. CDR3 length equals 14 residues. Germline CDR1 is SGHAT and CDR2 is FQNNGV. V was clipped by 8 bases and J by 4 bases, with 15 bases between them. CDR3 sequence reads: CASVANSSYNEQFF. In DNA, the CDR3 is TGTGCCAGCGTCGCGAATAGCAGTTACAATGAGCAGTTCTTC.

This clonotype was detected ten times or more. The chain couples TRBV4-3 to TRBJ2-4; 12 bases agree with TRBD2. Germline V lookup: CDR1 LGHNA, CDR2 YSLEER. The CDR3 totals 19 residues. The V and J ends lost 1 base and 4 bases, in that order; junction bases with no gene match: 11. CDR3 sequence reads: CASSQGTSGEWRLKNIQYF. The DNA for the CDR3 is TGCGCCAGCAGCCAAGGGACTAGCGGGGAATGGAGACTTAAAAACATTCAGTACTTC.